This record covers a single T cell receptor beta chain. Its cognate antigen is unknown. Germline CDR1 is SGHAT and CDR2 is FQNNGV. The CDR3 has 15 residues. V lost 1 base to trimming and J lost 4 bases; unmatched junction nucleotides: 3. This record belongs to a study of yellow fever vaccine responses in identical twins. Findings of the study overall: Convergence reportedly seemed to mark part of the twins' vaccine T cell response, with personalization marking the rest.

MiXCR, applied by TCRdb to the RT-PCR reads, yields one record per CDR3 protein. The top ten clones hold about 4% of a sample with roughly 2,000 distinct CDR3 sequences, around 7% of them seen once. The source is a woman aged 18-35 years who received the yellow fever vaccine. The chain is built from TRBV11-2 and TRBJ2-7, with 11 nucleotides matching TRBD2. The specimen comprised T cells from blood (PBMCs), unsorted or a sorted subset (not recorded which), sampled approximately 25 months after vaccination. Here the CDR3 DNA reads TGTGCCAGCAGCTTAGGACTAGCGGGAAGGTACGAGCAGTACTTC. Its protein is CASSLGLAGRYEQYF.